This T cell receptor (beta chain) was profiled in a study of shared clonotypes between healthy human individuals. About the study: Ranging from 18 to 49 in age, donors were two women and a few men.

Findings and limits, study-wide: Apart from blood, nothing was sampled; tissue repertoires likely differ.

Several immunoSEQ plates held equal portions of the genomic DNA taken from each subset. Authors' data handling: ImmunoSEQ junction-only sequences lacked quality scores, so their filtering differed. Generated by immunoSEQ multiplex PCR, the TCRdb table keeps only in-frame clones and is missing some. Clone size and V and J calls were adopted from that table, with D and trimming inferred from the DNA. The sample lists roughly 410,000 clones, around 96% occurring once. For this clone: What it binds is unknown. The sample contains more than one DNA sequence encoding this CDR3.

Sequenced: memory CD8+ T cells sorted from blood. The subset was: CD45RO+ cells pooled with CCR7-negative TemRA cells. The TCR originated in a man between 25 and 39 years old in good health.

CDR3 bases: TGCGCCAGCAGCCAGACGGGGACAGATACGCAGTATTTT. As protein: CASSQTGTDTQYF. The V call is TRBV4-1, the J call TRBJ2-3, with D perhaps matching TRBD2 (5 bases). The V end lost 3 bases, the J end lost 3 bases, and 7 bases lay between the germline ends. Germline values: CDR1 MGHRA, CDR2 YSYEKL. This CDR3 is built from 13 residues.